This TCR delta chain emerged from a study of gamma-delta T cells after stem cell transplantation. On this clone itself: A far larger clone is just one base off, so this is likely a read error.

Germline CDR1 GEAIGNYY, CDR2 EKD. With 3 bases clipped from V and 1 base from J, the junction kept 5 bases outside the gene matches. The CDR3 loop spans 16 amino acids. TCRdb re-called the RT-PCR reads with CATT. The table includes 2,500 to 3,000 delta-chain clones, 4% to 6% detected once. The material sequenced was gamma-delta T cells. The source of this sequence is a human donor. It is not recorded whose cells these are; they may come from a transplant donor. This rearrangement joins TRDV2 to TRDJ1; 12 bases align to TRDD3. CDR3 DNA: TGTGCCTGTGACCTACTGGGGGATACATTCACCGATAAACTCATCTTT. It yields the protein CACDLLGDTFTDKLIF.